A selection of T cell receptor beta chains follows, all from one sample in a study of T cells after yellow fever vaccination. MiXCR, applied by TCRdb to the 5' RACE reads, yields one record per CDR3 protein. Of a few hundred thousand distinct CDR3 sequences detected, about 5.2% appear once; the ten largest clones hold 2.5% to 4%. The starting material was CD4+ T cells sorted from PBMCs, obtained on the day of the yellow fever booster vaccination. These receptors were obtained from a man younger than 35 who received the YFV17D yellow fever vaccine. The CDR3 runs from the conserved cysteine through the conserved F or W. D genes are given only for firm matches. Only some rows state a clone size, as once, few, many or a class for expanded clones.

TRBV3-1,TRBJ1-3,.,.,TGTGCCAGCAGCCAAGGTACAGGGACTGGAAACACCATATATTTT,CASSQGTGTGNTIYF
TRBV5-1,TRBJ1-2,.,.,TGCGCCAGCAGCCCCCCGGGGCGAGGCTACACCTTC,CASSPPGRGYTF
TRBV7-2,TRBJ1-4,many,.,TGTGCCAGCAGCTTAAGTCGTAATACTAAGGAAAAACTGTTTTTT,CASSLSRNTKEKLFF
TRBV23-1,TRBJ2-2,few,TRBD1,TGCGCCAACAATAGGACAGGGGGCAACACCGGGGAGCTGTTTTTT,CANNRTGGNTGELFF
TRBV4-3,TRBJ1-4,.,.,TGCGCCAGCAGCCAAGATGCTGGGGAAAAACTGTTTTTT,CASSQDAGEKLFF
TRBV7-9,TRBJ1-6,few,TRBD1,TGTGCCAGCAGCGGGACAGCTGGTTCACCCCTCCACTTT,CASSGTAGSPLHF
TRBV20-1,TRBJ2-3,.,.,TGCAGTGCTAGCCCCGGGGCCGGCACAGATACGCAGTATTTT,CSASPGAGTDTQYF
TRBV2,TRBJ2-3,few,.,TGTGCCAGCAGTGAAGCGGCCATTAGTGGAGATACGCAGTATTTT,CASSEAAISGDTQYF
TRBV30,TRBJ2-7,.,.,TGTGCCTGGAGCCGGGACGCCTACGAGCAGTACTTC,CAWSRDAYEQYF
TRBV28,TRBJ1-2,few,.,TGTGCCAGCAGTCGTAGGTGGGGCTACACCTTC,CASSRRWGYTF
TRBV25-1,TRBJ1-2,few,.,TGTGCCAGCAGCCCTTCCGGGGGGGCCTATGGCTACACCTTC,CASSPSGGAYGYTF
TRBV20-1,TRBJ2-2,many,.,TGCAGTGCAGGGACGGTGACCGGGGAGCTGTTTTTT,CSAGTVTGELFF
TRBV4-3,TRBJ2-2,few,.,TGCGCCAGCAGCCAAGAGTGGGGGGGCCGAACCGGGGAGCTGTTTTTT,CASSQEWGGRTGELFF
TRBV11-2,TRBJ1-2,.,.,TGTGCCAGCAGCCCCGGGGGCGCGGAAAACTATGGCTACACCTTC,CASSPGGAENYGYTF
TRBV7-2,TRBJ2-1,few,.,TGTGCCAGCAGCTTTTTAAGGGTTAATGAGCAGTTCTTC,CASSFLRVNEQFF
TRBV10-1,TRBJ2-5,few,.,TGCGCCAGCAGTGACAGGGGTATAGAGACCCAGTACTTC,CASSDRGIETQYF
TRBV10-3,TRBJ2-3,few,.,TGTGCCATCAAATCCCCATACACAGATACGCAGTATTTT,CAIKSPYTDTQYF
TRBV5-4,TRBJ2-1,few,.,TGTGCCAGCAGCTTGGGCGGTTTCAAGATATACAATGAGCAGTTCTTC,CASSLGGFKIYNEQFF
TRBV7-3,TRBJ2-1,.,TRBD1,TGTGCCAGCAGCTCGACCGGACAGGGCTACAATGAGCAGTTCTTC,CASSSTGQGYNEQFF
TRBV5-1,TRBJ2-3,many,TRBD2,TGCGCCAGCAGTCCCCGGCCGGGAGGGTCCACAGATACGCAGTATTTT,CASSPRPGGSTDTQYF
TRBV4-2,TRBJ1-1,few,.,TGTGCCAGCAGCCCCCTTACTGAAGCTTTCTTT,CASSPLTEAFF
TRBV5-5,TRBJ1-2,.,.,TGTGCCAGCAGCTTGATGTCGGGGGGGGCTGGCTACACCTTC,CASSLMSGGAGYTF
TRBV6-5,TRBJ2-6,.,TRBD1,TGTGCCAGCAGTGGCGGGACAGGGTTCTGGGGGTCTGGGGCCAACGTCCTGACTTTC,CASSGGTGFWGSGANVLTF
TRBV5-1,TRBJ2-3,.,TRBD2,TGCGCCAGCAGCTTGATTACTAGCGGGGGGGCCTTCGGCACAGATACGCAGTATTTT,CASSLITSGGAFGTDTQYF
TRBV14,TRBJ2-1,few,.,TGTGCCAGCAGCCAAGTTGGTATTGAGCAGTTCTTC,CASSQVGIEQFF
TRBV7-8,TRBJ2-2,.,TRBD2,TGTGCCAGCAGCTTAGCGGGGGGGGTCGGGGAGCTGTTTTTT,CASSLAGGVGELFF
TRBV7-2,TRBJ2-1,few,TRBD1,TGTGCCAGCAGCCCCCAGGGACAGGGATTCTACAATGAGCAGTTCTTC,CASSPQGQGFYNEQFF
TRBV5-6,TRBJ2-7,.,.,TGTGCCAGCAGCTTTGTACAGGCCTACGAGCAGTACTTC,CASSFVQAYEQYF
TRBV6-6,TRBJ1-4,few,TRBD1,TGTGCCAGCAGTTCCACAGGGGTGAGGGAAAAACTGTTTTTT,CASSSTGVREKLFF
TRBV18,TRBJ1-1,few,TRBD1,TGTGCCAGCTCACGAGGGGACAGGGTGACTGAAGCTTTCTTT,CASSRGDRVTEAFF
TRBV19,TRBJ1-1,.,.,TGTGCCAGTAGTCGCCGCGGGGGGGATATGAACACTGAAGCTTTCTTT,CASSRRGGDMNTEAFF
TRBV28,TRBJ1-2,.,.,TGTGCCAGCAGTTTCCCGGGTGGGCTCAGAGGCTACACCTTC,CASSFPGGLRGYTF
TRBV9,TRBJ1-4,few,.,TGTGCCAGCAGCGTGCAGGGGCGTGCTAATGAAAAACTGTTTTTT,CASSVQGRANEKLFF
TRBV3-1,TRBJ1-2,few,.,TGTGCCAGCAGCCAAGATTATCTGACACTGCGGTTC,CASSQDYLTLRF